These T cell receptor beta chains were read from a single sample in a study of shared clonotypes between healthy human individuals. Libraries were prepared by immunoSEQ multiplex PCR; TCRdb keeps only in-frame clonotypes and omits some of them. The sample comprises fewer than 650,000 clones, over 65% of which are singletons, and 13% rests with the top ten. The sample taken for sequencing was PBMCs. These receptors were taken from a woman aged 40-49 years in good health. Some clones in this sample may be carry-over from other donors' samples. The CDR3 runs from the conserved cysteine through the conserved F or W.

j_call v_call cdr3_aa
TRBJ2-2 TRBV11-2 CASSLALAANTGELFF
TRBJ2-7 TRBV7-6 CASSLSSRAVSYEQYF
TRBJ1-4 TRBV28 CASSLIAGSGEKLFF
TRBJ2-7 TRBV2 CASLLGSGKTTYEQYF
TRBJ2-3 TRBV7-6 CASSLRESPDTQYF
TRBJ1-2 TRBV13 CASSLGTGNYGYTF
TRBJ1-1 TRBV7-8 CASSLRQGLEAFF
TRBJ2-1 TRBV5-1 CASRQLATSSYNEQFF
TRBJ2-6 TRBV5-1 CASSRSRDVYGANVLTF
TRBJ2-1 TRBV7-9 CASSSYSLGYVYNEQFF
TRBJ2-1 TRBV6-5 CASSTLVGLSGEQFF
TRBJ2-2 TRBV28 CASVSGLAGGGNTGELFF
TRBJ2-5 TRBV9 CASSVQGEETQYF
TRBJ2-3 TRBV13 CASSLFAGTDTQYF
TRBJ2-7 TRBV10-3 CAIGAGGSYEQYF
TRBJ2-1 TRBV6-5 CASRETGAGYEQFF
TRBJ2-7 TRBV10-3 CAISGDRVLYEQYF
TRBJ2-1 TRBV29-1 CSVDRQAGEQFF
TRBJ2-1 TRBV6-5 CASSSGQGAWHEQFF
TRBJ2-1 TRBV19 CASNRGLAYEQFF